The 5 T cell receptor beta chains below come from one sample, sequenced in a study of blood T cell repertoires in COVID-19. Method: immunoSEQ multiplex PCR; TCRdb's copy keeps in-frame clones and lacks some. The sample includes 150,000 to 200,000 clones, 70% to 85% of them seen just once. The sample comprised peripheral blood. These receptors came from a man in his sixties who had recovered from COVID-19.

The CDR3 reads CASFGSGANVLTF. The CDR3 DNA reads as TGTGCCAGCTTCGGCTCTGGGGCCAACGTCCTGACTTTC. The chain has TRBV2 and TRBJ2-6; D not certain. V dropped 8 bases and J dropped 0 bases, with 5 bases sitting between them. The CDR3 loop spans 13 amino acids. From germline, CDR1 is SNHLY and CDR2 FYNNEI.

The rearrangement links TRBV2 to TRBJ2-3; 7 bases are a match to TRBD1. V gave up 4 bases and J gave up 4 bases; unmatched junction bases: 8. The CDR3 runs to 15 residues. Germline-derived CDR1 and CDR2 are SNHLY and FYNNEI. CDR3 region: CASSVDRVVADTQYF. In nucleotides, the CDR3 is TGTGCCAGCAGTGTCGACAGGGTTGTCGCAGATACGCAGTATTTT.

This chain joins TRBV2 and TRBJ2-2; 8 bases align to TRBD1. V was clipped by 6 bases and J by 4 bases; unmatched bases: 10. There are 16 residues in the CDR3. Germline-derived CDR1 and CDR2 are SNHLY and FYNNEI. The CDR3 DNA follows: TGTGCCAGCAGCATACAGGGGGTAGTGGCCACCGGGGAGCTGTTTTTT. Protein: CASSIQGVVATGELFF.

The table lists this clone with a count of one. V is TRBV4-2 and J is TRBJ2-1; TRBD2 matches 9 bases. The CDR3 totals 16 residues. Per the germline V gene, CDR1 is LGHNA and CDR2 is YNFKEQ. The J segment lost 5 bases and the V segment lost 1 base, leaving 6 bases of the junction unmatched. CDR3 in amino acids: CASSQVASGTNNEQFF. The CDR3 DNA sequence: TGTGCCAGCAGCCAAGTGGCTAGCGGGACCAACAATGAGCAGTTCTTC.

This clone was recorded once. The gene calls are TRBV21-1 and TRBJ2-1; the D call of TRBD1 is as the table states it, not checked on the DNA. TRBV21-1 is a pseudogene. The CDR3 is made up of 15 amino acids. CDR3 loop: CASSGPGQLVNEQFF. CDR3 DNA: TGTGCCAGCAGCGGGCCGGGACAGCTTGTCAATGAGCAGTTCTTC.